These T cell receptor beta chains were read from a single sample in a study of blood T cell repertoires in COVID-19. Libraries were prepared by immunoSEQ multiplex PCR; TCRdb keeps only in-frame clonotypes and omits some of them. This sample has fewer than 300,000 clones, with roughly 90% found just once. The specimen sequenced was peripheral blood. The receptors come from a woman aged 25 to 39 with COVID-19, enrolled during active disease. Both conserved end residues are part of each CDR3. D genes are given only for firm matches. Some rows mark clone size as missing; the rest say once, few, many or name a class of expanded clone.

size	J	V	D	CDR3	DNA
.	TRBJ2-3	TRBV5-5	.	CASVASGTDTQYF	TGTGCCTCAGTGGCTAGCGGCACAGATACGCAGTATTTT
.	TRBJ2-7	TRBV27	.	CASSLTEDGHTYEQYF	TGTGCCAGCAGTCTCACCGAAGACGGACACACCTACGAGCAGTACTTC
once	TRBJ1-1	TRBV11-2	.	CASSTARGSVEAFF	TGTGCCAGCAGCACTGCCAGGGGTAGTGTTGAAGCTTTCTTT
.	TRBJ2-1	TRBV7-8	.	CASSLGAILNSYNEQFF	TGTGCCAGCAGCTTAGGTGCGATTCTAAACTCCTACAATGAGCAGTTCTTC
.	TRBJ1-2	TRBV7-8	TRBD1	CASSPGTEAYGYTF	TGTGCCAGCAGCCCCGGGACAGAGGCCTATGGCTACACCTTC
.	TRBJ2-2	TRBV7-8	.	CASSLAFRGATGELFF	TGTGCCAGCAGCTTAGCGTTTCGGGGGGCAACCGGGGAGCTGTTTTTT
.	TRBJ1-5	TRBV20-1	TRBD1	CSASGTGFYSNQPQHF	TGCAGTGCTAGTGGGACAGGCTTTTATAGCAATCAGCCCCAGCATTTT
.	TRBJ2-7	TRBV13	.	CASSGRDTDYYEQYF	TGTGCCAGCAGCGGCCGGGACACAGATTATTACGAGCAGTACTTC
.	TRBJ1-4	TRBV19	.	CASRPATANEKLFF	TGTGCCAGTAGGCCCGCAACGGCTAATGAAAAACTGTTTTTT
.	TRBJ2-2	TRBV27	.	CARPTLNTGELFF	TGTGCCAGACCGACTCTGAACACCGGGGAGCTGTTTTTT
.	TRBJ2-1	TRBV6-1	TRBD2	CASSENGLAATEQFF	TGTGCCAGCAGTGAAAATGGACTAGCGGCTACTGAGCAGTTCTTC
.	TRBJ2-5	TRBV10-3	.	CAISELQETQYF	TGTGCCATCAGTGAACTCCAAGAGACCCAGTACTTC
.	TRBJ1-4	TRBV5-5	.	CASSLDWTDSEKLFF	TGTGCCAGCAGCTTGGACTGGACGGACTCCGAAAAACTGTTTTTT
.	TRBJ1-1	TRBV6-1	.	CASSEGGDTEAFF	TGTGCCAGCAGTGAAGGGGGGGACACTGAAGCTTTCTTT
.	TRBJ1-1	TRBV7-9	.	CASSSGTEAFF	TGTGCCAGCAGCTCCGGCACTGAAGCTTTCTTT
.	TRBJ2-1	TRBV7-2	.	CASSSLGGSNEQFF	TGTGCCAGCAGCTCCCTAGGAGGGAGCAATGAGCAGTTCTTC
.	TRBJ2-7	TRBV11-2	.	CASSLGLVYEQYF	TGTGCCAGCAGCTTAGGACTAGTATACGAGCAGTACTTC
.	TRBJ2-1	TRBV11-1	.	CASSPGPDNEQFF	TGTGCCAGCAGCCCAGGGCCGGACAATGAGCAGTTCTTC
.	TRBJ1-6	TRBV7-2	.	CASSLTGLSSYNSPLHF	TGTGCCAGCAGCCTAACAGGATTGAGCTCCTATAATTCACCCCTCCACTTT
.	TRBJ1-3	TRBV3-1/TRBV3-2	.	CASSQTSSGNTIYF	TGTGCCAGCAGCCAAACAAGCTCTGGAAACACCATATATTTT
.	TRBJ2-1	TRBV10-3	TRBD1	CAISVPGQGLNEQFF	TGTGCCATCAGTGTCCCGGGACAGGGTCTAAATGAGCAGTTCTTC
.	TRBJ1-3	TRBV28	.	CASSLETGSGNTIYF	TGTGCCAGCAGTTTGGAGACAGGCTCTGGAAACACCATATATTTT
.	TRBJ1-1	TRBV30	.	CAWRDGRGNTEAFF	TGTGCCTGGAGAGATGGCAGGGGGAACACTGAAGCTTTCTTT
.	TRBJ2-7	TRBV27	.	CASSLSLAREQYF	TGTGCCAGCAGTTTATCTCTAGCCCGGGAGCAGTACTTC
.	TRBJ2-1	TRBV28	.	CASSLRIYEQFF	TGTGCCAGCAGTTTACGTATCTATGAGCAGTTCTTC
.	TRBJ2-7	TRBV29-1	TRBD2	CSVETGLAGGRGYEQYF	TGCAGCGTTGAGACGGGACTAGCGGGAGGCCGAGGCTACGAGCAGTACTTC
.	TRBJ1-6	TRBV3-1/TRBV3-2	TRBD1	CASSFRTGSYNSPLHF	TGTGCCAGCAGCTTTCGGACAGGCTCCTATAATTCACCCCTCCACTTT
.	TRBJ2-2	TRBV19	.	CASSIVRTGIGELFF	TGTGCCAGTAGTATAGTCAGGACGGGGATCGGGGAGCTGTTTTTT
.	TRBJ2-7	TRBV2	TRBD2	CASTSSWSGTYEQYF	TGTGCCAGCACTTCCTCATGGAGCGGGACCTACGAGCAGTACTTC
.	TRBJ1-2	TRBV3-1/TRBV3-2	.	CASSQGSVYYNYGYTF	TGTGCCAGCAGCCAAGGTTCAGTCTACTATAACTATGGCTACACCTTC
.	TRBJ1-1	TRBV7-9	TRBD1	CASSHRTGVTEAFF	TGTGCCAGCAGCCACCGGACAGGGGTCACGGAAGCTTTCTTT